These 2 T cell receptor beta chains share one sample of origin, sequenced in a study of Ad26.COV2.S vaccination and SARS-CoV-2 variants. Treatment given: about 20 received Ad26.COV2.S at low or high dose, single or two shots; five or six received placebo; per-sample allocation not given. Collection of the samples took place on day 63 after the first injection of vaccine or placebo. TCRdb keeps only in-frame clones here, not all; method: immunoSEQ multiplex PCR. The repertoire holds about 680,000 clones, with roughly 90% as singletons. The sample was peripheral blood, taken in a trial of Ad26.COV2.S vaccine versus placebo. These receptors all come from a person aged 18-65 years who received the Ad26.COV2.S COVID-19 vaccine or a placebo.

The chain carries TRBV10-1 and TRBJ1-1; TRBD1 might be the D (6 bases). In germline, CDR1 is WNHNN, CDR2 SYGVQD (reference sequence). The V and J ends lost 2 bases and 8 bases respectively, with 9 bases between them. CDR3 length equals 12 residues. CDR3 nucleotides: TGCGCCAGCAGTGAGCAGGGACAAGAAGCTTTCTTT. This gives the protein CASSEQGQEAFF.

The J gene is TRBJ2-4, the V gene TRBV6-2 or TRBV6-3, with TRBD1 identical over 11 bases. In germline, CDR1 is MNHEY, CDR2 SVGEGT. This CDR3 comprises 18 residues. Losses at the gene ends were 4 bases for V and 1 base for J; bases not matched to a gene: 9. CDR3 in amino acids: CASSSRTGGYEAKNIQYF. CDR3 DNA: TGTGCCAGCAGTTCCAGGACAGGGGGCTATGAGGCCAAAAACATTCAGTACTTC.